The 3 T cell receptor beta chains in this list originate from one sample, sequenced in a study of post-analysis software for immune sequencing data. No antigen has been assigned to these receptors. The study, taken as a whole, reports: A few TRBV segments occurring more often in patients than controls included TRBV5-6, TRBV5-1 and TRBV20-1.

Unique molecular identifiers were built into the TCR beta cDNA libraries. TCRdb ran MiXCR on the PCR reads and lists one entry per CDR3 protein. The sample has about 430,000 distinct CDR3 sequences, more than 30% seen once. Sequenced sample: blood. The receptors derive from a girl under 10 years old with multiple sclerosis.

This clonotype was detected only a few times. The rearrangement links TRBV6-5 to TRBJ2-1; 10 nucleotides line up with TRBD2. Germline loops: CDR1 MNHEY, CDR2 SVGAGI. J gave up 3 bases and V 2 bases, and 4 bases lay outside the gene matches. CDR3 length: 16 amino acids. The CDR3 loop is CASSYLLAGDYNEQFF. The CDR3 DNA follows: TGTGCCAGCAGTTACCTCCTAGCGGGGGACTACAATGAGCAGTTCTTC.

The rearrangement links TRBV7-9 to TRBJ1-6; D gene unclear. The CDR3 has 15 residues. Germline V CDR1 and CDR2: SEHNR, FQNEAQ (reference sequence). Trimming shortened V by 5 bases and J by 6 bases, and 14 bases separated the two germline ends. The CDR3 region is CASSPRTGPNSPLHF. In nucleotides, the CDR3 is TGTGCCAGCAGCCCCAGGACTGGCCCTAATTCACCCCTCCACTTT.

The chain employs TRBV9 and TRBJ2-6; D is unclear. This CDR3 contains 16 residues. Trimming took off 3 bases at V and 0 bases at J, with 10 bases between the two ends. Germline CDR1 reads SGDLS; CDR2 reads YYNGEE. CDR3: CASSGWTVSGANVLTF. As DNA, the CDR3 is TGTGCCAGCAGCGGCTGGACGGTCTCTGGGGCCAACGTCCTGACTTTC.